The 24 T cell receptor beta chains below all came from one sample that was sequenced in a study of blood T cell repertoires in COVID-19. TCRdb keeps only in-frame clones here, not all; method: immunoSEQ multiplex PCR. The repertoire consists of about 160,000 clones, with 80% to 90% occurring once and the leading ten covering under 3.5%. The sample comprised peripheral blood. Every receptor here comes from a man aged 70-80 years with acute or convalescent COVID-19.

The chain employs TRBV7-9 and TRBJ1-4; D is unresolved. This CDR3 contains 14 residues. Trimming shortened V by 2 bases and J by 7 bases, and 11 bases separated the two germline ends. Germline CDR1 is SEHNR and CDR2 is FQNEAQ (reference sequence). The CDR3 spells CASSLSGGGEKLFF. CDR3 nucleotides: TGTGCCAGCAGCTTATCGGGAGGTGGTGAAAAACTGTTTTTT.

This clone occurred once. The V and J genes are TRBV7-3 and TRBJ1-5, with 8 bases fitting TRBD1. V was pared by 3 bases and J by 7 bases, with 2 bases of the junction left unmatched. The CDR3 has 13 residues. From germline, CDR1 is SGHTA and CDR2 FQGTGA. The CDR3 loop is CASSLTGEQPQHF. For the CDR3, the DNA is TGTGCCAGCAGCTTGACAGGGGAGCAGCCCCAGCATTTT.

This clone was observed a handful of times. The gene calls are TRBV7-2 and TRBJ1-5, with D unclear. Deletions cut 3 bases from V and 7 bases from J, with 13 bases between. Per germline, CDR1 SGHTA and CDR2 FQGNSA. This CDR3 has 14 amino acids. For the CDR3, the DNA is TGTGCCAGCAGCTTCGGGGTGGAGGTACAGCCCCAGCATTTT. Translating gives CASSFGVEVQPQHF.

Points on this clone: At one end, the junction sequence differs from germline, possibly due to a read error. J is TRBJ2-3 and V is TRBV2, with a tentative D call TRBD2 (6 bases). Germline values: CDR1 SNHLY, CDR2 FYNNEI. This CDR3 has 17 residues. The CDR3 reads CVSTAPNSGSSTDTQYF. The CDR3 DNA is TGTGTCAGCACGGCCCCCAATAGCGGTTCTAGCACAGATACGCAGTATTTT.

The chain links TRBV7-9 to TRBJ2-1, with D perhaps matching TRBD2 (6 bases). V was clipped by 8 bases and J by 9 bases, with 20 bases between them. Germline CDR1 SEHNR, CDR2 FQNEAQ (reference sequence). This CDR3 has 14 amino acids. The CDR3 DNA reads as TGTGCCAGCTCCCTTTCGGGGGTCGGGGGTGAGCAGTTCTTC. It codes for CASSLSGVGGEQFF.

This clone was seen only once. The V gene is TRBV11-3, the J gene TRBJ2-4, with 7 bases aligning to TRBD2. This CDR3 spans 14 amino acids. The germline V gene encodes CDR1 SGHNT and CDR2 YENEEA. J gave up 0 bases and V 4 bases, and 0 bases lay outside the gene matches. The CDR3 DNA sequence: TGTGCCAGCAGCTCGGGGGGAGCCAAAAACATTCAGTACTTC. Translated, it gives CASSSGGAKNIQYF. Based on the CDR3 plus reference TRBV11-3 and TRBJ2-4, the full variable domain is EAGVVQSPRYKIIEKKQPVAFWCNPISGHNTLYWYLQNLGQGPELLIRYENEEAVDDSQLPKDRFSAERLKGVDSTLKIQPAELGDSAVYLCASSSGGAKNIQYFGAGTRLSVL.

This clone has only a few counts. J is TRBJ2-7 and V is TRBV6-5; TRBD2 might be the D (6 bases). CDR1 MNHEY and CDR2 SVGAGI come from the germline V gene. The CDR3 totals 16 residues. V was pared by 4 bases and J by 1 base, with 17 bases between. In DNA form, the CDR3 reads TGTGCCAGCAGTTTGGCCCAGGGAGGTAGTTCCTACGAGCAGTACTTC. Protein product: CASSLAQGGSSYEQYF.

The chain uses TRBV29-1 and TRBJ2-1; 9 positions match TRBD1. After removal of 7 bases from V and 4 bases from J, the junction contained 5 bases not matched to a gene. This CDR3 region has 13 residues. Germline values: CDR1 SQVTM, CDR2 ANQGSEA. The CDR3: CSAGTGRYNEQFF. DNA for the CDR3: TGCAGCGCCGGGACAGGGAGATACAATGAGCAGTTCTTC.

The chain has TRBV7-2 and TRBJ1-1, with TRBD1 identical over 8 bases. This CDR3 region has 14 residues. Germline V gene data show CDR1 as SGHTA and CDR2 as FQGNSA. V shed 5 bases, J shed 0 bases, and the junction held 2 bases outside the gene matches. Here the CDR3 reads CASSPDRVNTEAFF. The CDR3 bases are TGTGCCAGCAGCCCGGACAGGGTGAACACTGAAGCTTTCTTT.

This rearrangement joins TRBV4-3 to TRBJ1-6; D is ambiguous. CDR1 LGHNA and CDR2 YSLEER come from the germline V gene. This CDR3 has 16 amino acids. V lost 2 bases to trimming and J lost 6 bases, with 14 bases between them. CDR3 bases: TGCGCCAGCAGCCAACTGAGGGCGATCGGTAATTCACCCCTCCACTTT. Translation: CASSQLRAIGNSPLHF.

This chain connects TRBV15 to TRBJ2-1; 10 nucleotides agree with TRBD2. Trimming at V came to 1 base and at J to 10 bases, leaving 4 bases not matched to a gene. Germline CDR1 and CDR2: LNHNV and YYDKDF (reference sequence). This CDR3 region has 14 residues. The CDR3 protein is CATSRGTSGSEQFF. For the CDR3, the DNA is TGTGCCACCAGCAGAGGGACTAGCGGTTCGGAGCAGTTCTTC. Using reference TRBV15 and TRBJ2-1 for the parts outside the CDR3, the full variable domain is DAMVIQNPRYQVTQFGKPVTLSCSQTLNHNVMYWYQQKSSQAPKLLFHYYDKDFNNEADTPDNFQSRRPNTSFCFLDIRSPGLGDTAMYLCATSRGTSGSEQFFGPGTRLTVL.

The chain is built from TRBV18 and TRBJ2-7; a weak D match, TRBD1 (6 bases). Between the trimmed V and J ends, which lost 3 bases and 4 bases, there was a span of 7 bases. Looked up from germline, CDR1 is KGHSH and CDR2 is LQKENI. The CDR3 has 12 residues. CDR3: CASSPGAYEQYF. DNA for the CDR3: TGTGCCAGCTCACCGGGGGCATACGAGCAGTACTTC. The whole variable domain, filled in from reference TRBV18 and TRBJ2-7, reads NAGVMQNPRHLVRRRGQEARLRCSPMKGHSHVYWYRQLPEEGLKFMVYLQKENIIDESGMPKERFSAEFPKEGPSILRIQQVVRGDSAAYFCASSPGAYEQYFGPGTRLTVT.

The chain couples TRBV27 to TRBJ2-7; TRBD2 might be the D (6 bases). The CDR3 is 13 amino acids. V was shortened by 2 bases and J by 6 bases, with 11 bases between the two germline ends. Germline CDR1 MNHEY, CDR2 SMNVEV (reference sequence). The CDR3 DNA follows: TGTGCCAGCAGTTTACGCTTGGGGGGCGAGCAGTACTTC. As protein: CASSLRLGGEQYF.

This chain uses TRBV19 with TRBJ1-5; 9 nucleotides line up with TRBD1. Per germline, CDR1 LNHDA and CDR2 SQIVND (reference sequence). This CDR3 contains 13 residues. Trimming at V came to 5 bases and at J to 6 bases, leaving 2 bases not matched to a gene. The CDR3 DNA reads TGTGCCAGTAGTGAGGACAGGGGTCAGCCCCAGCATTTT. This translates into CASSEDRGQPQHF.

The chain carries TRBV16 and TRBJ2-7, with TRBD2 as a possible D gene (5 bases). This CDR3 has 15 residues. Germline V lookup: CDR1 KGHSY, CDR2 FQNENV. Trimming pared 0 bases from V and 2 bases from J, leaving 11 bases between. The CDR3 DNA sequence: TGTGCCAGCAGCCAATCGAGCGGAACAACCTACGAGCAGTACTTC. Protein product: CASSQSSGTTYEQYF.

The J gene is TRBJ2-2, the V gene TRBV15; 8 bases align to TRBD2. Germline V gene data show CDR1 as LNHNV and CDR2 as YYDKDF (reference sequence). This CDR3 spans 17 amino acids. V shed 0 bases, J shed 5 bases, and the junction held 8 bases outside the gene matches. The CDR3 nucleotides are TGTGCCACCAGCAGAGATCGGGTAGCGGGAATAACCGGGGAGCTGTTTTTT. Translating gives CATSRDRVAGITGELFF.

V usage is TRBV24-1 and J usage is TRBJ2-1, with D possibly being TRBD2 (5 bases). Trimming shortened V by 5 bases and J by 7 bases, and 5 bases separated the two germline ends. Germline values: CDR1 KGHDR, CDR2 SFDVKD. The CDR3 runs to 11 residues. The CDR3 bases are TGTGCCACCAGTGGGAGGAATGAGCAGTTCTTC. This sequence encodes CATSGRNEQFF.

The chain uses TRBV7-2 and TRBJ2-1; maybe TRBD2 (6 bases). CDR3 length equals 16 residues. Germline V gene lookup returns CDR1 SGHTA and CDR2 FQGNSA. The V and J ends lost 3 bases and 0 bases respectively, with 12 bases between them. CDR3 bases: TGTGCCAGCAGCTTTGAGCGGGCAATCTCCTACAATGAGCAGTTCTTC. It translates to CASSFERAISYNEQFF. Looking up the rest from reference TRBV7-2 and TRBJ2-1 gives the full variable domain: GAGVSQSPSNKVTEKGKDVELRCDPISGHTALYWYRQSLGQGLEFLIYFQGNSAPDKSGLPSDRFSAERTGGSVSTLTIQRTQQEDSAVYLCASSFERAISYNEQFFGPGTRLTVL.

The V call is TRBV2, the J call TRBJ2-3; 8 positions match TRBD2. Germline V gives CDR1 SNHLY, CDR2 FYNNEI. The CDR3 has 15 residues. The ends lost 5 bases at V and 0 bases at J; junction bases unmatched: 4. The CDR3 nucleotides read TGTGCCAGCAGTAGACTAGCGACAAGCACAGATACGCAGTATTTT. Translated: CASSRLATSTDTQYF.

V usage is TRBV5-1 and J usage is TRBJ2-5, with D perhaps TRBD1 (6 bases). The CDR3 is 13 amino acids. V lost 3 bases and J lost 5, with 11 bases in between. Germline V gene data show CDR1 as SGHRS and CDR2 as YFSETQ. This CDR3 is CASSWTAGETQYF. As DNA, the CDR3 is TGCGCCAGCAGCTGGACAGCTGGGGAGACCCAGTACTTC.

As DNA, the CDR3 is TGTGCCAGCAGCTCCGACAGGAACTCCTACGAGCAGTACTTC. Translated, it gives CASSSDRNSYEQYF. The chain is built from TRBV9 and TRBJ2-7, with D perhaps matching TRBD1 (6 bases). Between the trimmed V and J ends, which lost 4 bases and 0 bases, there was a span of 11 bases. The V gene's germline CDR1 is SGDLS and CDR2 YYNGEE. This CDR3 comprises 14 residues.

This clone was seen a handful of times. The chain recombines TRBV28 with TRBJ1-3; tentative D call: TRBD1 (6 bases). The CDR3 contains 12 residues. The germline V gene encodes CDR1 MDHEN and CDR2 SYDVKM. Trimming took off 6 bases at V and 11 bases at J, with 14 bases between the two ends. CDR3 in amino acids: CASSPGHWSIYF. The DNA for the CDR3 is TGTGCCAGCAGCCCGGGACACTGGTCCATATATTTT.

The rearrangement joins TRBV7-3 to TRBJ2-7; maybe TRBD2 (6 bases). V lost 0 bases and J lost 2, with 11 bases in between. The CDR3 runs 15 residues. The V gene's germline CDR1 is SGHTA and CDR2 FQGTGA. CDR3 nucleotide sequence: TGTGCCAGCAGCTTAACGGCGGGGCTTCCCTACGAGCAGTACTTC. Protein product: CASSLTAGLPYEQYF.

The J gene is TRBJ2-3, the V gene TRBV28, with 10 positions matching TRBD1. The CDR3 is made up of 15 amino acids. Germline trimming cut 3 bases from V and 11 bases from J; bases unmatched to any gene: 11. Germline values: CDR1 MDHEN, CDR2 SYDVKM. DNA for the CDR3: TGTGCCAGCAGTTTTTGGGACAGGGGAAAGGGGGGGCAGTATTTT. Translating it yields CASSFWDRGKGGQYF.